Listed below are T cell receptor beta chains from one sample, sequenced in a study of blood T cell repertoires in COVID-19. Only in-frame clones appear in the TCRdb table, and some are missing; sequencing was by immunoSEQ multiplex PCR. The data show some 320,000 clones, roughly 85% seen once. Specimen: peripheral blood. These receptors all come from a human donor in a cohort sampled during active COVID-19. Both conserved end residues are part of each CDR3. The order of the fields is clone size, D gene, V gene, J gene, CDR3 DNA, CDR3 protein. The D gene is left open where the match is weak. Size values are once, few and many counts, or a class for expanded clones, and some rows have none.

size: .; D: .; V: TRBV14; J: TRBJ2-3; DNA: TGTGCCAGCAGCCAAGAGACGGGAGCTAGGACAGATACGCAGTATTTT; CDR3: CASSQETGARTDTQYF
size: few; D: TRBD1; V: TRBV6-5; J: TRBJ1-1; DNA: TGTGCCAGCAGCCAGGGACAGGCCTTGAACACTGAAGCTTTCTTT; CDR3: CASSQGQALNTEAFF
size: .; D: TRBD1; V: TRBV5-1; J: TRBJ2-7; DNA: TGCGCCAGCAGCTGGGCGATAATGCGACAGGGGGCGAGGTACGAGCAGTACTTC; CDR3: CASSWAIMRQGARYEQYF
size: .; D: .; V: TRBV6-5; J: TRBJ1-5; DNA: TGTGCCAGCAGGTCTGGCAGAACGGAGGATCAGCCCCAGCATTTT; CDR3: CASRSGRTEDQPQHF
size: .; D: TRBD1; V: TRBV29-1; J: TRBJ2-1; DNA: TGCAGCGTTGAAGATCTCCCGACAGGGGGAGGGTACAATGAGCAGTTCTTC; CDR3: CSVEDLPTGGGYNEQFF
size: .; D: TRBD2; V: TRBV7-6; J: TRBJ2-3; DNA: TGTGCCAGCAGCCTAGGGGACTATCTCCTCACAGATACGCAGTATTTT; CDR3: CASSLGDYLLTDTQYF
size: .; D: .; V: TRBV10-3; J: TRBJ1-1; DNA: TGTGCCATCAGTGTGGGACTCCTAAACACTGAAGCTTTCTTT; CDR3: CAISVGLLNTEAFF
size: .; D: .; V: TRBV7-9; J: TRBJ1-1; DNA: TGTGCCAGCACGAACGGGCTGGGGGGTAACACTGAAGCTTTCTTT; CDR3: CASTNGLGGNTEAFF
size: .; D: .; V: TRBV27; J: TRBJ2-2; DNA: TGTGCCAGCAGTTCCGGGACATACACCGGGGAGCTGTTTTTT; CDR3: CASSSGTYTGELFF
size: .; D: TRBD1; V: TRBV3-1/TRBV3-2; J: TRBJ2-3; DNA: TGTGCCAGCAGAGATACAGGGGGCGATACGCAGTATTTT; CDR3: CASRDTGGDTQYF
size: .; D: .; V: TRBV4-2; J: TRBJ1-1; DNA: TGTGCCAGCAGCCAAGACCTAGGCGGGAGCTGGACCTTTGAAGCTTTCTTT; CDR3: CASSQDLGGSWTFEAFF
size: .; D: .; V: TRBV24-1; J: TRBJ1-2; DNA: TGTGCCACCAGTGTTGGAGGGAAAGGGAATGGCTACACCTTC; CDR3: CATSVGGKGNGYTF
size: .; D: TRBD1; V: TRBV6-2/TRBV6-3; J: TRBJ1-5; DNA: TGTGCCAGCAGCTCGGGACAGAAAAGGCCCCAGCATTTT; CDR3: CASSSGQKRPQHF
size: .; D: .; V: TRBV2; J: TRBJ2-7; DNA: TGTGCCAGCAGGGGGGCAGACTTTCTCTCCGAGCAGTACTTC; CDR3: CASRGADFLSEQYF
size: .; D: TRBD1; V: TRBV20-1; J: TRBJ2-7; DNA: TGCAGTGCTAGTGGCCGGGACAGGGGTCTCGCTGAGCAGTACTTC; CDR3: CSASGRDRGLAEQYF
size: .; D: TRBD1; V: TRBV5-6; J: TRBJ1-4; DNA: TGTGCCAGCAGCATACGCGTTGACAGGGCAGAAAAACTGTTTTTT; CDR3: CASSIRVDRAEKLFF
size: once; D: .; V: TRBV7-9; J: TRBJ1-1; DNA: TGTGCCAGCAGCTCCCTTGGGGGGGCGATGGGAGCTTTCTTT; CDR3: CASSSLGGAMGAFF
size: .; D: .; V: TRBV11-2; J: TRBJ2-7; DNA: TGTGCCAGCAGCTCGGGGAGCCACGAGCAGTACTTC; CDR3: CASSSGSHEQYF
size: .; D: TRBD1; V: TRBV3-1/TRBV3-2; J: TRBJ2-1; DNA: TGTGCCAGCAGCCCAGAGGGGGCTTCCTCCTACAATGAGCAGTTCTTC; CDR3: CASSPEGASSYNEQFF
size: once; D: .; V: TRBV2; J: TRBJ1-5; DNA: TGTGCCAGCAGTGAGAGAGTAGGCAATCAGCCCCAGCATTTT; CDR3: CASSERVGNQPQHF
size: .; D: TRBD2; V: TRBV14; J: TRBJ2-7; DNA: TGTGCCAGCAGCCAAGAATCAGTGGGGGGGAATTACGAGCAGTACTTC; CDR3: CASSQESVGGNYEQYF
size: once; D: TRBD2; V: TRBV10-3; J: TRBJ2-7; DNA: TGTGCCATCAGTAGGACTAGCGGGGGTGAACCGAGCTCCTACGAGCAGTACTTC; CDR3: CAISRTSGGEPSSYEQYF
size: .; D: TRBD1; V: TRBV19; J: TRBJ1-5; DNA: TGTGCCAGTAGTGACAGGGAAAATCAGCCCCAGCATTTT; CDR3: CASSDRENQPQHF